This is a list of T cell receptor beta chains from one sample in a study of T cells expressing NK-cell markers. No DNA is given; TCRdb re-called the 5' RACE reads and lists each CDR3 protein once. This table lists a few hundred thousand distinct CDR3 sequences. The sample consisted of blood T cells: a sorted CD56 or NKG2C T cell subset, CD4+ or CD8+ T cells, or bulk PBMC T cells (not recorded which). These TCRs come from a man aged 18 to 69 in good health. The CDR3 runs from the conserved cysteine through the conserved F or W.

J gene | V gene | CDR3 protein
TRBJ2-3 | TRBV2 | CATTTSGGDPAQYF
TRBJ2-7 | TRBV5-1 | CASGGEARYEQYF
TRBJ2-6 | TRBV5-1 | CASSNPRGANVLTF
TRBJ2-5 | TRBV24-1 | CATSDSRTAQETQYF
TRBJ2-7 | TRBV2 | CASSDGTRRSYEQYF
TRBJ2-1 | TRBV12-5 | CASGLDPGTGDTNEQFF
TRBJ2-7 | TRBV18 | CASSPFGQAHYEQYF
TRBJ1-1 | TRBV6-1 | CASIRVVVGNTEAFF
TRBJ2-5 | TRBV7-7 | CASSSAGGNQYF
TRBJ2-1 | TRBV9 | CASSDPRSGAYNEQFF
TRBJ1-2 | TRBV7-3 | CASSLTPGPISYGYTF